A single sample is the source of the 22 T cell receptor beta chains below, sequenced in a study of beta chain features in type 1 diabetes. As every portion of the isolated RNA was reverse transcribed, the sequencing read expressed TCRB transcripts. TCRdb's copy holds only in-frame clones and misses some; the assay was immunoSEQ multiplex PCR. Of 300,000 to 400,000 clones in the sample, 9.5% to 11% were seen once. The sequencing sample was made of naive CD4+ T cells from blood. All receptors derive from a woman aged 30 to 39 in good health.

Only a few counts were recorded for this clone. The rearrangement uses TRBV15 and TRBJ2-5; D is possibly TRBD2 (6 bases). The V end lost 0 bases, the J end lost 3 bases, and 8 bases lay between the germline ends. The CDR3 runs to 14 residues. Germline V CDR1 and CDR2: LNHNV, YYDKDF (reference sequence). DNA for the CDR3: TGTGCCACCAGCAGAGATGGCGGGAAAGAGACCCAGTACTTC. Residues: CATSRDGGKETQYF.

J is TRBJ2-6 and V is TRBV18; 8 positions match TRBD1. Germline CDR1 and CDR2: KGHSH and LQKENI. After removal of 5 bases from V and 3 bases from J, the junction contained 3 bases not matched to a gene. The CDR3 consists of 15 residues. The CDR3 region is CASSVTGDGANVLTF. CDR3 in DNA: TGTGCCAGCTCAGTGACAGGGGATGGGGCCAACGTCCTGACTTTC. Drawing the rest from reference TRBV18 and TRBJ2-6, the complete variable domain is NAGVMQNPRHLVRRRGQEARLRCSPMKGHSHVYWYRQLPEEGLKFMVYLQKENIIDESGMPKERFSAEFPKEGPSILRIQQVVRGDSAAYFCASSVTGDGANVLTFGAGSRLTVL.

CDR3 sequence reads: CASSHAGGTRSQPQHF. The CDR3 nucleotides are TGTGCCAGCAGTCATGCGGGCGGCACGAGGTCCCAGCCCCAGCATTTT. The J gene is TRBJ1-5, the V gene TRBV7-9, with unresolved D. The CDR3 extends over 16 amino acids. The germline gives CDR1 SEHNR, CDR2 FQNEAQ (reference sequence). V was pared by 6 bases and J by 7 bases, with 22 bases between.

A few counts support this clone. In DNA, the CDR3 is TGTGCCAGCGCGCGGGAGGGCCCTCAGGACAATGAGCAGTTCTTC. This codes for CASAREGPQDNEQFF. The chain is built from TRBV6-5 and TRBJ2-1, with TRBD2 identical over 9 bases. Germline V lookup: CDR1 MNHEY, CDR2 SVGAGI. The CDR3 is 15 residues long. With 8 bases clipped from V and 5 bases from J, the junction kept 10 bases outside the gene matches.

The V and J genes are TRBV27 and TRBJ1-2; 8 nucleotides align to TRBD1. Germline-derived CDR1 and CDR2 are MNHEY and SMNVEV (reference sequence). V lost 3 bases, J lost 3 bases, and 6 bases stayed unmatched. The CDR3 extends over 15 amino acids. CDR3 in amino acids: CASSFTGGEYYGYTF. In nucleotides, the CDR3 is TGTGCCAGCAGTTTTACAGGGGGAGAGTACTATGGCTACACCTTC.

This clone was observed a handful of times. V gene TRBV7-9 combines with J gene TRBJ1-5, with a tentative D call TRBD1 (6 bases). The CDR3 runs 16 residues. The germline CDR1 and CDR2 sequences are SEHNR and FQNEAQ (reference sequence). V dropped 1 base and J dropped 5 bases, with 15 bases sitting between them. The CDR3 region has the DNA TGTGCCAGCAGCTTAGAGAACAGGGATGACGATCAGCCCCAGCATTTT. It translates to CASSLENRDDDQPQHF. The whole variable domain, filled in from reference TRBV7-9 and TRBJ1-5, reads DTGVSQNPRHKITKRGQNVTFRCDPISEHNRLYWYRQTLGQGPEFLTYFQNEAQLEKSRLLSDRFSAERPKGSFSTLEIQRTEQGDSAMYLCASSLENRDDDQPQHFGDGTRLSIL.

This clone was seen a handful of times. The chain couples TRBV29-1 to TRBJ2-5; 7 bases are a match to TRBD1. After removal of 0 bases from V and 9 bases from J, the junction contained 13 bases not matched to a gene. CDR1 is SQVTM, CDR2 ANQGSEA, per germline. The CDR3 extends over 15 amino acids. The CDR3 sequence: CSVEDPGQLRVAQYF. The CDR3 DNA is TGCAGCGTTGAAGATCCGGGACAGCTAAGAGTGGCCCAGTACTTC.

The chain links TRBV4-1 to TRBJ2-3, with a tentative D call TRBD1 (6 bases). This CDR3 is 16 amino acids long. Trimming stripped 1 base from V and 1 base from J, with 12 bases between. The germline CDR1 and CDR2 sequences are MGHRA and YSYEKL. CDR3: CASSQVGRGRTDTQYF. The CDR3 DNA reads as TGCGCCAGCAGCCAAGTTGGCAGGGGACGCACAGATACGCAGTATTTT.

V gene TRBV14 combines with J gene TRBJ2-3; D might be TRBD1 (6 bases). CDR1 and CDR2 from the germline V gene are SGHDN and FVKESK. V was trimmed by 3 bases and J by 4 bases, leaving 17 bases between them. This CDR3 is 16 amino acids long. The CDR3: CASSHLRGRFADTQYF. In nucleotides, the CDR3 is TGTGCCAGCAGCCATCTCAGGGGCCGGTTCGCAGATACGCAGTATTTT. Using reference TRBV14 and TRBJ2-3 for the parts outside the CDR3, the full variable domain is EAGVTQFPSHSVIEKGQTVTLRCDPISGHDNLYWYRRVMGKEIKFLLHFVKESKQDESGMPNNRFLAERTGGTYSTLKVQPAELEDSGVYFCASSHLRGRFADTQYFGPGTRLTVL.

This clone was counted between two and nine times. The chain recombines TRBV27 with TRBJ2-5; 8 bases match TRBD1. Germline V CDR1 and CDR2: MNHEY, SMNVEV (reference sequence). V shed 7 bases and J 4 bases; nucleotides not matched to a gene: 8. The CDR3 totals 14 residues. The DNA of the CDR3 is TGTGCCAGCACTTCTGGGGGACAGGTAGAGACCCAGTACTTC. Translating it yields CASTSGGQVETQYF.

The J gene is TRBJ2-7, the V gene TRBV28, with 7 bases fitting TRBD1. Per germline, CDR1 MDHEN and CDR2 SYDVKM. This CDR3 has 15 residues. Trimming cost V 3 bases and J 2 bases; bases outside gene matches: 7. CDR3 residues: CASSLGQWGTYEQYF. The CDR3 coding sequence is TGTGCCAGCAGTTTGGGACAGTGGGGCACCTACGAGCAGTACTTC.

This clone was seen only a few times. Compared with germline, one end of the junction differs, possibly owing to a read error. The chain has TRBV18 and TRBJ2-7; 10 bases map to TRBD1. Per germline, CDR1 KGHSH and CDR2 LQKENI. This CDR3 has 15 amino acids. The CDR3 spells CASSSPGQGFYEQYF. In DNA, the CDR3 is TGTGCCAGCTCATCACCGGGACAGGGGTTCTACGAGCAGTACTTC.

The rearrangement links TRBV7-2 to TRBJ1-3; 8 positions agree with TRBD1. V lost 5 bases and J lost 3; bases outside the gene matches: 3. This CDR3 region has 14 residues. In germline, CDR1 is SGHTA, CDR2 FQGNSA. CDR3 nucleotides: TGTGCCAGCAGCCCACAGGGGGATGGAAACACCATATATTTT. Protein sequence: CASSPQGDGNTIYF.

A few counts support this clone. The CDR3 sequence: CASSALGLAGVVEQFF. The CDR3 DNA is TGTGCCAGCAGCGCGCTAGGACTAGCGGGAGTTGTTGAGCAGTTCTTC. J is TRBJ2-1 and V is TRBV7-2; 13 bases are shared with TRBD2. The CDR3 is 16 residues long. CDR1 and CDR2 from the germline V gene are SGHTA and FQGNSA. The V and J ends lost 5 bases and 9 bases, in that order; junction bases with no gene match: 10.

This clone showed up just a few times. The V gene is TRBV6-5, the J gene TRBJ2-6, with 8 bases lining up with TRBD1. After removal of 6 bases from V and 2 bases from J, the junction contained 3 bases not matched to a gene. The CDR3 spans 15 residues. Germline lookup yields CDR1 MNHEY and CDR2 SVGAGI. CDR3 DNA sequence: TGTGCCAGCAGGGAGGACAGGGCTGGGGCCAACGTCCTGACTTTC. As protein: CASREDRAGANVLTF.

This clone appeared a few times. The gene calls are TRBV5-4 and TRBJ2-7; TRBD2 might be the D (6 bases). Trimming removed 0 bases from V and 0 bases from J, with 10 bases in between. Germline V gives CDR1 SGHNT, CDR2 YYREEE (reference sequence). The CDR3 spans 15 residues. CDR3 coding DNA: TGTGCCAGCAGCTTGGATCCCGGGAGCTCCTACGAGCAGTACTTC. This codes for CASSLDPGSSYEQYF.

The CDR3 coding sequence is TGTGCCAGCAGCTTAACGGAGGGTAGCAATCAGCCCCAGCATTTT. Translation: CASSLTEGSNQPQHF. The chain employs TRBV7-2 and TRBJ1-5; D not certain. Trimming removed 2 bases from V and 0 bases from J, with 8 bases in between. In germline, CDR1 is SGHTA, CDR2 FQGNSA. CDR3 length: 15 amino acids.

This clone was found a few times. The chain joins TRBV7-3 to TRBJ2-7, with D maybe TRBD1 (6 bases). The V end was cut by 3 bases, the J end by 1 base, with 13 bases between. The CDR3 is made up of 15 amino acids. The V gene's germline CDR1 is SGHTA and CDR2 FQGTGA. The CDR3 sequence: CASSFSPGQSYEQYF. The DNA for the CDR3 is TGTGCCAGCAGCTTCTCCCCTGGACAGTCCTACGAGCAGTACTTC.

This clone was detected only a few times. This chain connects TRBV4-3 to TRBJ2-4; 8 bases agree with TRBD1. The V segment lost 1 base and the J segment 8 bases; nucleotides outside the gene matches: 7. This CDR3 comprises 15 residues. Germline V lookup: CDR1 LGHNA, CDR2 YSLEER. CDR3 DNA sequence: TGCGCCAGCAGCCAAGCGCGGACAGGGAGTTACATTCAGTACTTC. Its protein product is CASSQARTGSYIQYF.

The CDR3 sequence is CASSLQGLGEQYF. The CDR3 bases are TGTGCCAGCAGCCTTCAGGGGCTGGGTGAGCAGTACTTC. The chain links TRBV7-9 to TRBJ2-7; D is perhaps TRBD1 (6 bases). The V and J ends lost 5 bases and 7 bases respectively, with 15 bases between them. The CDR3 runs to 13 residues. Germline CDR1 SEHNR, CDR2 FQNEAQ (reference sequence).

This clone was seen a handful of times. The chain joins TRBV5-1 to TRBJ2-3; D perhaps matches TRBD2 (5 bases). Germline V gives CDR1 SGHRS, CDR2 YFSETQ. This CDR3 comprises 15 residues. V lost 3 bases to trimming and J lost 2 bases, with 13 bases between them. The CDR3 is CASSYGLKFTDTQYF. The DNA of the CDR3 is TGCGCCAGCAGCTACGGACTGAAATTCACAGATACGCAGTATTTT.

The chain couples TRBV30 to TRBJ2-1; D is unresolved. Germline V gene sequence: CDR1 GTSNPN, CDR2 SVGIG (reference sequence). Trimming took 0 bases from V and 6 from J, leaving 3 bases between them. This CDR3 comprises 11 residues. In DNA form, the CDR3 reads TGTGCCTGGAGTGTCTCCAATGAGCAGTTCTTC. Its translation: CAWSVSNEQFF.